This T cell receptor (beta chain) originates from a study of identical twins. Overall study results and limits: There is a chance that invariant MAIT and iNKT cells partially muddied zero-insertion analyses.

TCRdb called the 5' RACE reads again in MiXCR, with one record for every CDR3 protein. The sample yields 200,000 to 250,000 distinct CDR3 sequences, 7.5% seen once. Turning to this clonotype: Its matching antigen is unknown.

Donors uniformly comprised healthy Caucasians. The CDR3 length is 14 residues. The sample was also reused in another study, on yellow fever vaccine responses in identical twins.

Input material: CD8+ T cells sorted from blood. This clonotype was obtained from a young woman in good health. The chain couples TRBV21-1 to TRBJ2-7; the table assigns TRBD2, which was not confirmed against the DNA. TRBV21-1 is classified as a pseudogene. CDR3 in DNA: TGTGCCAGCAATTATCGGGCTAGCGGGAGCGAGCAGTACTTC. Protein sequence: CASNYRASGSEQYF.